This T cell receptor (beta chain) derives from a study of naive and memory T cell subsets. Findings and caveats of the study: TCRs were reportedly recovered from both biopsy types, mostly tuberculin test sites. Delayed type IV hypersensitivity infiltration was taken to explain higher tuberculin-site TCR counts.

CDR1 and CDR2 (germline): MGHRA, YSYEKL. Trimming left V 1 base short and J 15 bases short, with 16 bases between. The CDR3 totals 13 residues. This clonotype is labeled as medium-sized. Its antigen is currently unknown. Four PCR rounds used nested alpha and beta constant region primers plus the SP2 primer. Blood and skin TCR RNA was reverse transcribed with alpha and beta constant primers. Each CDR3 protein is one row after TCRdb ran MiXCR on the UMI-ligation and nested PCR reads. Found here are approximately 22,000 distinct CDR3 sequences, 6% of them singletons; the top ten hold around 6.4%. Specified treatment: skin biopsy from PPD injection site in Mantoux-positive individual. A UMI-containing oligonucleotide was joined by 3' ligation to the TCR cDNA template. Cells were not sorted; total RNA input targeted about 1 to 1000 ng.

This clonotype was obtained from an adult in good health. The material was skin, obtained from a tuberculin skin test site. The chain combines TRBV4-1 with TRBJ2-1; D might be TRBD1 or TRBD2, each matching 5 bases. The CDR3 nucleotides read TGCGCCAGCAGCCAAGCGGGACGGGGAGTTTCGTTCTTC. Its translation: CASSQAGRGVSFF.